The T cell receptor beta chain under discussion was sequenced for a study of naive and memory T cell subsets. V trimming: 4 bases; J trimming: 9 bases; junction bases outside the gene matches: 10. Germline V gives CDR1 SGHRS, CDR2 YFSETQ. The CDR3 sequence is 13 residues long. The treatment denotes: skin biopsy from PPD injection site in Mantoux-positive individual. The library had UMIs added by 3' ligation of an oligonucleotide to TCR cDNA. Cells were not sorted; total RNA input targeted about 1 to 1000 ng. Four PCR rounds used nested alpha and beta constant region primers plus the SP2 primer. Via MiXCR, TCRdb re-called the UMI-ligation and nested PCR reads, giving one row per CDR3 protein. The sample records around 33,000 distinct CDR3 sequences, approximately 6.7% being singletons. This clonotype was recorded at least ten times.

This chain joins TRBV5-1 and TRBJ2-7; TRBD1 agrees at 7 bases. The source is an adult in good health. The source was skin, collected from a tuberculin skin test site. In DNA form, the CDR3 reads TGCGCCAGCAGCAGGGCTGGACAGGACGGGCAGTACTTC. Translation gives CASSRAGQDGQYF.